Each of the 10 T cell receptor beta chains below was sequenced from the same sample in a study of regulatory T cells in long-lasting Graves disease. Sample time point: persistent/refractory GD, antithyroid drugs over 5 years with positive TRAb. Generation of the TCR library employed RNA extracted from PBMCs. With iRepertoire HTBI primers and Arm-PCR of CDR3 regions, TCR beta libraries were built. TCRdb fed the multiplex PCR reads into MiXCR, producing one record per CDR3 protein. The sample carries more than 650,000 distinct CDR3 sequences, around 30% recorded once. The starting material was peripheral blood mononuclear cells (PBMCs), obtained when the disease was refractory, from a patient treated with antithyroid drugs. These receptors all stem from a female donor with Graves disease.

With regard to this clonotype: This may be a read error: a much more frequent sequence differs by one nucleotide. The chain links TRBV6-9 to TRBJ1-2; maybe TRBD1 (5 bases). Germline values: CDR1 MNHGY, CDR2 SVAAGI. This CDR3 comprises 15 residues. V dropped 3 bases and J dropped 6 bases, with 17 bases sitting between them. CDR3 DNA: TGTGCCAGCAGTTACTTCCCCCACGGACACCATGGCTACACCTTC. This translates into CASSYFPHGHHGYTF.

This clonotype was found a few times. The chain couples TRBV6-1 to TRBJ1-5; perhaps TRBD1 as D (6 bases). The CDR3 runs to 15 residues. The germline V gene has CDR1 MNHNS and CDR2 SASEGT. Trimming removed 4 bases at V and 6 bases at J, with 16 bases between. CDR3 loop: CASSVGGGISQPQHF. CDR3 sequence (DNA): TGTGCCAGCAGTGTAGGGGGAGGGATCAGTCAGCCCCAGCATTTT.

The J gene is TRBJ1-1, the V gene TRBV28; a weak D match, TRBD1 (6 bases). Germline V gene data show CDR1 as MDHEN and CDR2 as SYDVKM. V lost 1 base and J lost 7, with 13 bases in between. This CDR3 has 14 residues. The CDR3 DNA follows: TGTGCCAGCAGTTTATTTTCGGGACACCGTGAAGCTTTCTTT. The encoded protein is CASSLFSGHREAFF. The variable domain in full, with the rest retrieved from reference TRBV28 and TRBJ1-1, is DVKVTQSSRYLVKRTGEKVFLECVQDMDHENMFWYRQDPGLGLRLIYFSYDVKMKEKGDIPEGYSVSREKKERFSLILESASTNQTSMYLCASSLFSGHREAFFGQGTRLTVV.

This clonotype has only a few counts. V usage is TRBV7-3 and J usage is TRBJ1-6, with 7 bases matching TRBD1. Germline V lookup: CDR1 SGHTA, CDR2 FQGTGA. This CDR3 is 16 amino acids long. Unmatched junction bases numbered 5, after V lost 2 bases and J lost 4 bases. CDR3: CASSLLPGQYNSPLHF. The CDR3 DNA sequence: TGTGCCAGCAGCTTATTACCGGGACAGTATAATTCACCCCTCCACTTT.

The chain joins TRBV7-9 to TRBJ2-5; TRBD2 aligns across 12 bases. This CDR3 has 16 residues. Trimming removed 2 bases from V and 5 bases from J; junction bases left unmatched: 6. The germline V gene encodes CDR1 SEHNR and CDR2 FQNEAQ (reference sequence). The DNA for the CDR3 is TGTGCCAGCAGCTTAAACCGACTAGCGGGAGAGGAGACCCAGTACTTC. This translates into CASSLNRLAGEETQYF.

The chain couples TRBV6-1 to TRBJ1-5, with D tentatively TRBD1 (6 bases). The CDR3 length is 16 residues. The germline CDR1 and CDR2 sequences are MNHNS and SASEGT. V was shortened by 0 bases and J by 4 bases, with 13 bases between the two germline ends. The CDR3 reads CASSEAAVRGNQPQHF. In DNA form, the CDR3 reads TGTGCCAGCAGTGAAGCTGCAGTGAGGGGGAATCAGCCCCAGCATTTT.

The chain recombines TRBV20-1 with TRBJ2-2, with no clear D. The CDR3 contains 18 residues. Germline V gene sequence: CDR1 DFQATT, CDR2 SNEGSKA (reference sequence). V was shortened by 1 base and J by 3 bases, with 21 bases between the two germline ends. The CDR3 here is CSARAPRVPEDDTGELFF. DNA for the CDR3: TGCAGTGCTAGAGCCCCCCGGGTCCCCGAAGATGACACCGGGGAGCTGTTTTTT.

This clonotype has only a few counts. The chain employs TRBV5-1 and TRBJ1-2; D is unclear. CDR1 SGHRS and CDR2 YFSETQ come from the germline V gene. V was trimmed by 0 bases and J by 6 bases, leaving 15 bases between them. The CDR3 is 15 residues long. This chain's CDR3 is CASSLDVNTENGYTF. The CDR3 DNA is TGCGCCAGCAGCTTGGATGTGAACACCGAAAATGGCTACACCTTC.

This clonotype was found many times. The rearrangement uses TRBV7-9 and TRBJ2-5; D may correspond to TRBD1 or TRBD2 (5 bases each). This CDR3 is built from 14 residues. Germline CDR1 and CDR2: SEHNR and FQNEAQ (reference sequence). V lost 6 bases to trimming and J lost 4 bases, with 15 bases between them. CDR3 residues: CASSKIGTAETQYF. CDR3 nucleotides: TGTGCCAGCAGTAAGATCGGGACGGCAGAGACCCAGTACTTC.

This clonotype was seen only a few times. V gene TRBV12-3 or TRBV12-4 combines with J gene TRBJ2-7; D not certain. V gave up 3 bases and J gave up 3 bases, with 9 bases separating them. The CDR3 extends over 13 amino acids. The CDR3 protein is CASSFSALYEQYF. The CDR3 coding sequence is TGTGCCAGCAGTTTTTCGGCCCTCTACGAGCAGTACTTC.